The T cell receptor beta chain described here comes from a study of blood T cell repertoires in COVID-19. Sequencing used immunoSEQ multiplex PCR; TCRdb keeps in-frame clones, though not all of them. The repertoire has roughly 100,000 clones, about four fifths of them found once; the top ten carry 4% to 6%. CDR3 length: 16 amino acids. J was trimmed by 5 bases and V by 5 bases; bases with no gene match: 7. The germline V gene encodes CDR1 SGHVS and CDR2 FQNEAQ. The chain uses TRBV7-8 and TRBJ2-1, with 12 bases aligning to TRBD2. The sequenced sample consisted of peripheral blood. The sequence was collected from a man aged 60 to 75 with acute or convalescent COVID-19. The CDR3 bases are TGTGCCAGCAGCCCCATGGGACTAGCGGGCAACAATGAGCAGTTCTTC. Protein product: CASSPMGLAGNNEQFF.